The 30 T cell receptor beta chains listed next were all sequenced from one sample in a study of blood T cell repertoires in COVID-19. Assay used: immunoSEQ multiplex PCR; TCRdb lists only in-frame clones, some missing. The top ten clones hold 10% to 15% of a sample with more than 100,000 clones, over 70% of them seen once. Material for sequencing was peripheral blood. These receptors all stem from a human donor in a cohort sampled during active or convalescent COVID-19.

This clone was seen a single time. This chain joins TRBV5-3 and TRBJ1-1; TRBD1 aligns across 7 bases. TRBV5-3 has ORF status, its function being uncertain. The CDR3 totals 14 residues. V dropped 2 bases and J dropped 3; count of bases not matched to a gene: 4. CDR3: CARSLDRAHTEAFF. As DNA, the CDR3 is TGTGCCAGAAGCTTAGACAGGGCTCACACTGAAGCTTTCTTT.

CDR3 loop: CASSLASGGTYEQYF. CDR3 DNA sequence: TGTGCCAGCAGTCTTGCAAGCGGGGGAACCTACGAGCAGTACTTC. The chain couples TRBV27 to TRBJ2-7; 8 bases are a match to TRBD2. Per the germline V gene, CDR1 is MNHEY and CDR2 is SMNVEV (reference sequence). This CDR3 region has 15 residues. The junction had 8 bases not matched to a gene; V was cut back by 5 bases and J by 2 bases.

The chain uses TRBV2 and TRBJ2-2; no firm D call. This CDR3 has 13 residues. Trimming took 3 bases from V and 7 from J, leaving 9 bases between them. CDR1 SNHLY and CDR2 FYNNEI come from the germline V gene. The CDR3 DNA sequence: TGTGCCAGCAGTGAGTGGCGGAACGGGGAGCTGTTTTTT. It yields the protein CASSEWRNGELFF.

This chain uses TRBV7-9 with TRBJ2-1; 12 positions agree with TRBD2. Trimming cost V 10 bases and J 0 bases; bases outside gene matches: 4. The CDR3 covers 15 residues. The germline gives CDR1 SEHNR, CDR2 FQNEAQ (reference sequence). The CDR3, as DNA: TGTGCCATCCAACTAGCGGGGGGCTCCTACAATGAGCAGTTCTTC. As protein: CAIQLAGGSYNEQFF.

V is TRBV14 and J is TRBJ1-6; possibly TRBD1 for D (6 bases). From germline, CDR1 is SGHDN and CDR2 FVKESK. The V end was cut by 3 bases, the J end by 10 bases, with 16 bases between. This CDR3 is built from 15 residues. CDR3 amino acids: CASSQRLGGQSPLHF. Written as DNA, the CDR3 is TGTGCCAGCAGCCAGCGCTTGGGGGGGCAATCACCCCTCCACTTT.

This rearrangement joins TRBV30 to TRBJ1-4, with 8 positions matching TRBD1. Germline values: CDR1 GTSNPN, CDR2 SVGIG (reference sequence). Trimming removed 2 bases from V and 8 bases from J; junction bases left unmatched: 7. This CDR3 contains 14 residues. CDR3 sequence (DNA): TGTGCCTGGAGTCTCGGGTCAGGGGGCGAAAAACTGTTTTTT. Translated, it gives CAWSLGSGGEKLFF.

The rearrangement links TRBV7-3 to TRBJ2-3; D is undetermined. The CDR3 has 12 residues. Deletions cut 5 bases from V and 10 bases from J, with 13 bases between. Germline loops: CDR1 SGHTA, CDR2 FQGTGA. CDR3 amino acids: CASSALVGAQYF. The CDR3 DNA follows: TGTGCCAGCAGCGCACTCGTAGGAGCGCAGTATTTT. Complete variable domain (other parts from reference TRBV7-3 and TRBJ2-3): GAGVSQTPSNKVTEKGKYVELRCDPISGHTALYWYRQSLGQGPEFLIYFQGTGAADDSGLPNDRFFAVRPEGSVSTLKIQRTERGDSAVYLCASSALVGAQYFGPGTRLTVL.

CDR3 nucleotides: TGTGCCAGCAGCCCAACAGGGGGGAGTTCACCCCTCCACTTT. It specifies CASSPTGGSSPLHF. The rearrangement links TRBV2 to TRBJ1-6; TRBD1 matches at 8 bases. V dropped 6 bases and J dropped 9; count of bases not matched to a gene: 7. Germline loops: CDR1 SNHLY, CDR2 FYNNEI. The CDR3 is made up of 14 amino acids.

About this clone itself: The sample carries other DNA sequences with the same CDR3. This chain uses TRBV5-4 with TRBJ2-5, with D tentatively TRBD1 (6 bases). The V gene's germline CDR1 is SGHNT and CDR2 YYREEE (reference sequence). This CDR3 has 14 amino acids. The V gene lost 0 bases and the J gene lost 1 base, with 7 bases spanning the gap. The CDR3: CASSLAGVQETQYF. In nucleotides, the CDR3 is TGTGCCAGCAGCTTGGCAGGGGTCCAAGAGACCCAGTACTTC.

The rearrangement uses TRBV7-6 and TRBJ2-1, with TRBD2 matching 8 bases. Germline CDR1 is SGHVS and CDR2 is FNYEAQ. The CDR3 totals 14 residues. J gave up 6 bases and V 2 bases, and 3 bases lay outside the gene matches. In nucleotides, the CDR3 is TGTGCCAGCAGCTTACTCGGGGGGGCCAATGAGCAGTTCTTC. Protein: CASSLLGGANEQFF.

The chain recombines TRBV4-2 with TRBJ2-5, with no clear D. Germline CDR1 is LGHNA and CDR2 is YNFKEQ. The V end was cut by 1 base, the J end by 5 bases, with 8 bases between. The CDR3 has 13 amino acids. DNA of the CDR3: TGTGCCAGCAGCCAAGCTACGAGGGAGACCCAGTACTTC. Protein: CASSQATRETQYF.

The chain combines TRBV14 with TRBJ2-3; 7 positions agree with TRBD2. This CDR3 is 16 amino acids long. With 5 bases clipped from V and 0 bases from J, the junction kept 8 bases outside the gene matches. Germline CDR1 is SGHDN and CDR2 is FVKESK. Written as DNA, the CDR3 is TGTGCCAGCAGCGCTTGGGAGGGACCTAGCACAGATACGCAGTATTTT. Residues: CASSAWEGPSTDTQYF.

V and J are TRBV5-4 and TRBJ1-2; D is unresolved. The CDR3 consists of 12 residues. Trimming removed 5 bases at V and 4 bases at J, with 9 bases between. CDR1 is SGHNT, CDR2 YYREEE, per germline (reference sequence). The CDR3 DNA follows: TGTGCCAGCAGTCCCCGGGGCTATGGCTACACCTTC. Protein product: CASSPRGYGYTF.

The chain combines TRBV7-9 with TRBJ2-5, with 11 nucleotides matching TRBD1. With 5 bases clipped from V and 5 bases from J, the junction kept 4 bases outside the gene matches. The CDR3 is 14 amino acids. Germline CDR1 is SEHNR and CDR2 is FQNEAQ (reference sequence). The CDR3 DNA is TGTGCCAGCAGCGTGGACAGGGGGCTTGAGACCCAGTACTTC. Residues: CASSVDRGLETQYF.

This chain links TRBV5-1 with TRBJ1-4; D gene ambiguous. Germline V gene sequence: CDR1 SGHRS, CDR2 YFSETQ. Trimming removed 2 bases from V and 8 bases from J, with 13 bases in between. The CDR3 loop spans 14 amino acids. CDR3 residues: CASSFGVEGEKLFF. In DNA, the CDR3 is TGCGCCAGCAGCTTCGGTGTCGAGGGCGAAAAACTGTTTTTT.

The chain carries TRBV10-3 and TRBJ2-2; 9 bases map to TRBD2. CDR1 and CDR2 from the germline V gene are ENHRY and SYGVKD. This CDR3 region has 15 residues. V was clipped by 6 bases and J by 0 bases; unmatched bases: 2. CDR3 protein: CAIRAGGSNTGELFF. CDR3 DNA: TGTGCCATCAGAGCGGGGGGATCGAACACCGGGGAGCTGTTTTTT.

This clone appeared a single time. The chain is built from TRBV7-2 and TRBJ2-7; 7 bases match TRBD2. CDR3 length: 15 residues. CDR1 is SGHTA, CDR2 FQGNSA, per germline. J gave up 0 bases and V 2 bases, and 4 bases lay outside the gene matches. CDR3 region: CASSLPSGSSYEQYF. CDR3 bases: TGTGCCAGCAGCTTACCTAGCGGAAGCTCCTACGAGCAGTACTTC. The full variable domain, with the rest looked up from reference TRBV7-2 and TRBJ2-7, is GAGVSQSPSNKVTEKGKDVELRCDPISGHTALYWYRQSLGQGLEFLIYFQGNSAPDKSGLPSDRFSAERTGGSVSTLTIQRTQQEDSAVYLCASSLPSGSSYEQYFGPGTRLTVT.

The chain couples TRBV29-1 to TRBJ1-2; a weak D match, TRBD1 (5 bases). There are 14 residues in the CDR3. Germline CDR1 reads SQVTM; CDR2 reads ANQGSEA. The V and J ends lost 3 bases and 7 bases respectively, with 18 bases between them. Here the CDR3 DNA reads TGCAGCGTTGAGGTGGGGCTGACAAGCCCTGGCTACACCTTC. Translated: CSVEVGLTSPGYTF. Full variable domain (rest looked up from reference TRBV29-1 and TRBJ1-2): SAVISQKPSRDICQRGTSLTIQCQVDSQVTMMFWYRQQPGQSLTLIATANQGSEATYESGFVIDKFPISRPNLTFSTLTVSNMSPEDSSIYLCSVEVGLTSPGYTFGSGTRLTVV.

The chain joins TRBV5-4 to TRBJ2-7, with D hard to call. Germline CDR1 is SGHNT and CDR2 is YYREEE (reference sequence). This CDR3 is built from 13 residues. The ends were cut back, 0 bases at V and 3 bases at J, with 7 bases in the middle. Here the CDR3 DNA reads TGTGCCAGCAGCTTGGGAACTTTCTACGAGCAGTACTTC. Translation gives CASSLGTFYEQYF.

This sequence joins TRBV19 and TRBJ2-3; a possible D gene is TRBD2 (5 bases). This CDR3 region has 16 residues. Trimming left V 2 bases short and J 0 bases short, with 12 bases between. Germline CDR1 LNHDA, CDR2 SQIVND (reference sequence). CDR3: CASSISAGASTDTQYF. DNA of the CDR3: TGTGCCAGTAGTATATCGGCGGGTGCTAGCACAGATACGCAGTATTTT.

The rearrangement joins TRBV2 to TRBJ1-2, with D uncertain. Trimming pared 6 bases from V and 3 bases from J, leaving 8 bases between. Germline V gene sequence: CDR1 SNHLY, CDR2 FYNNEI. The CDR3 is 12 amino acids. The CDR3 region is CASRPEHYGYTF. In DNA form, the CDR3 reads TGTGCCAGCAGACCCGAGCACTATGGCTACACCTTC. Full variable domain (rest looked up from reference TRBV2 and TRBJ1-2): EPEVTQTPSHQVTQMGQEVILRCVPISNHLYFYWYRQILGQKVEFLVSFYNNEISEKSEIFDDQFSVERPDGSNFTLKIRSTKLEDSAMYFCASRPEHYGYTFGSGTRLTVV.

V gene TRBV5-1 combines with J gene TRBJ2-1; TRBD1 matches 7 bases. Germline-derived CDR1 and CDR2 are SGHRS and YFSETQ. Trimming took 1 base from V and 10 from J; bases not matched to a gene: 11. This CDR3 is built from 15 residues. The CDR3 nucleotides are TGCGCCAGCAGCTTGCGTCAGGGGGAATTCGGCGAGCAGTTCTTC. This gives the protein CASSLRQGEFGEQFF.

The rearrangement joins TRBV6-5 to TRBJ1-2, with 9 nucleotides matching TRBD1. V was pared by 6 bases and J by 8 bases, with 10 bases of the junction left unmatched. The CDR3 contains 14 residues. Germline-derived CDR1 and CDR2 are MNHEY and SVGAGI. The CDR3 sequence is CASRPPGQGLGYTF. The CDR3 region has the DNA TGTGCCAGCAGACCCCCGGGACAGGGTCTAGGCTACACCTTC.

This clone appeared many times. At one of its ends the junction is not consistent with the germline gene, which may arise from a read error. The chain employs TRBV4-3 and TRBJ1-3; D is possibly TRBD1 (5 bases). Germline CDR1 LGHNA, CDR2 YSLEER. This CDR3 comprises 17 residues. The CDR3 here is CPSRPRWGGRPGNTIYF. The CDR3 DNA reads TGCCCCAGCCGCCCCCGGTGGGGGGGACGTCCTGGAAACACCATATATTTT.

V gene TRBV6-5 combines with J gene TRBJ1-1; TRBD1 is a possible D gene (5 bases). V was cut by 4 bases and J by 4 bases, with 13 bases left in between. This CDR3 has 14 residues. CDR1 and CDR2 from the germline V gene are MNHEY and SVGAGI. This CDR3 is CASSFQGLATEAFF. The CDR3 bases are TGTGCCAGCAGTTTCCAGGGATTGGCCACTGAAGCTTTCTTT.

The rearrangement joins TRBV7-3 to TRBJ1-1, with TRBD1 as a possible D gene (6 bases). The ends were cut back, 2 bases at V and 1 base at J, with 8 bases in the middle. Germline V gene sequence: CDR1 SGHTA, CDR2 FQGTGA. The CDR3 is 14 residues long. In DNA form, the CDR3 reads TGTGCCAGCAGCTTAGGGGGCCAGAACACTGAAGCTTTCTTT. This translates into CASSLGGQNTEAFF.

The V gene is TRBV24-1, the J gene TRBJ1-5; 8 positions agree with TRBD1. Germline CDR1 and CDR2: KGHDR and SFDVKD. The CDR3 sequence is 15 residues long. Trimming at V came to 3 bases and at J to 3 bases, leaving 3 bases not matched to a gene. The CDR3 nucleotides are TGTGCCACCAGTGATAGGACAGGGAACAATCAGCCCCAGCATTTT. Its protein product is CATSDRTGNNQPQHF.

This chain joins TRBV29-1 and TRBJ1-1; D is unclear. V lost 8 bases and J lost 4, with 11 bases in between. This CDR3 has 11 residues. CDR1 and CDR2 (germline): SQVTM, ANQGSEA. CDR3: CSPLGGTEAFF. The CDR3 DNA is TGCAGCCCTTTAGGAGGCACTGAAGCTTTCTTT.

The chain recombines TRBV19 with TRBJ2-3; D is ambiguous. V lost 3 bases and J lost 3, with 10 bases in between. This CDR3 has 14 residues. Germline CDR1 reads LNHDA; CDR2 reads SQIVND (reference sequence). The CDR3 coding sequence is TGTGCCAGTAGTATCGTACCTACTACAGATACGCAGTATTTT. Its translation: CASSIVPTTDTQYF. Drawing the rest from reference TRBV19 and TRBJ2-3, the complete variable domain is DGGITQSPKYLFRKEGQNVTLSCEQNLNHDAMYWYRQDPGQGLRLIYYSQIVNDFQKGDIAEGYSVSREKKESFPLTVTSAQKNPTAFYLCASSIVPTTDTQYFGPGTRLTVL.

This chain joins TRBV11-2 and TRBJ1-4; D is perhaps TRBD1 (5 bases). Trimming cost V 5 bases and J 5 bases, with 15 bases left between them. The CDR3 has 15 amino acids. Germline-derived CDR1 and CDR2 are SGHAT and FQNNGV. Here the CDR3 DNA reads TGTGCCAGCAGCCAGAAACGACAGATCAATGAAAAACTGTTTTTT. Translated, it gives CASSQKRQINEKLFF.